A single sample is the source of the 7 T cell receptor beta chains below, sequenced in a study of metastatic and nonmetastatic thyroid tumors. TCRdb reanalyzed the PCR reads with MiXCR. Among fewer than 40,000 clones listed, less than 40% were seen once. There were no patients who had received any treatment before thyroid surgery. The sequenced material came from tumor tissue. These receptors were taken from a female donor with papillary thyroid cancer or a benign thyroid nodule (not recorded which). Some clones in this sample may be carry-over from other donors' samples.

J is TRBJ1-2 and V is TRBV6-5; D call uncertain. The CDR3 covers 10 residues. The V end was cut by 7 bases, the J end by 1 base, with 1 base between. Germline lookup yields CDR1 MNHEY and CDR2 SVGAGI. CDR3 bases: TGTGCCAGCATTAACTATGGCTACACCTTC. Translation gives CASINYGYTF.

The rearrangement links TRBV7-2 to TRBJ2-2; no reliable D call. The CDR3 sequence is 15 residues long. The V and J ends lost 5 bases and 3 bases respectively, with 13 bases between them. Germline-derived CDR1 and CDR2 are SGHTA and FQGNSA. CDR3 nucleotides: TGTGCCAGCAGCAGAAGTATGGGCGACACCGGGGAGCTGTTTTTT. Protein product: CASSRSMGDTGELFF.

CDR3 DNA sequence: TGTGCCAGCAGTTGGCCCAGGGATGTGAACACTGAAGCTTTCTTT. Translation: CASSWPRDVNTEAFF. The chain combines TRBV6-2 or TRBV6-3 with TRBJ1-1; a weak D match, TRBD1 (5 bases). The length of the CDR3 is 15 residues. Germline CDR1 and CDR2: MNHEY and SVGEGT. V gave up 4 bases and J gave up 0 bases, with 12 bases separating them.

This clone was recorded a few times. The rearrangement joins TRBV5-1 to TRBJ2-2; 11 bases are shared with TRBD2. CDR1 and CDR2 (germline): SGHRS, YFSETQ. CDR3 length: 16 amino acids. J was trimmed by 4 bases and V by 2 bases; bases with no gene match: 4. This chain's CDR3 is CASSFTSGRGTGELFF. In DNA form, the CDR3 reads TGCGCCAGCAGCTTTACTAGCGGGAGAGGCACCGGGGAGCTGTTTTTT.

The chain carries TRBV6-1 and TRBJ1-5, with unresolved D. V shed 7 bases and J shed 0 bases, with 19 bases lying between them. The V gene's germline CDR1 is MNHNS and CDR2 SASEGT. The CDR3 has 17 residues. This CDR3 is CASNLNHGEGSNQPQHF. CDR3 nucleotides: TGTGCCAGCAACCTAAATCATGGGGAGGGTAGCAATCAGCCCCAGCATTTT.

This clone showed up just a few times. J is TRBJ1-3 and V is TRBV9; D remains ambiguous. V was pared by 3 bases and J by 3 bases, with 13 bases between. The CDR3 totals 15 residues. Germline CDR1 and CDR2: SGDLS and YYNGEE. The CDR3 nucleotides read TGTGCCAGCAGCGCCGGGGTTCATCGTGGAAACACCATATATTTT. Translating gives CASSAGVHRGNTIYF.

This chain connects TRBV4-1 to TRBJ2-5, with D possibly being TRBD1 or TRBD2 (5 bases each). V shed 3 bases and J shed 4 bases, with 15 bases lying between them. The germline V gene encodes CDR1 MGHRA and CDR2 YSYEKL. The CDR3 consists of 15 residues. The CDR3 nucleotides read TGCGCCAGCAGCCATCCAGCGTCTGGGGGAGAGACCCAGTACTTC. It yields the protein CASSHPASGGETQYF.